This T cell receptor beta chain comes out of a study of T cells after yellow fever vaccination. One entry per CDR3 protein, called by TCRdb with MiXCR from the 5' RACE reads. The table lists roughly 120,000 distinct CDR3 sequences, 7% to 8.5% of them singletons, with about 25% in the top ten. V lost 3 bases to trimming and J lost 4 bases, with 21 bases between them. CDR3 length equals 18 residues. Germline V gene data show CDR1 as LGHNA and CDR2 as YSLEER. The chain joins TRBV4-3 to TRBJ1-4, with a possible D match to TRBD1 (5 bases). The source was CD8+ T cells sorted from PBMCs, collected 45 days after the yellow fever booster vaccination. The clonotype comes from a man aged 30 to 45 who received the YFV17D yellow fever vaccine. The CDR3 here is CASSQDLTVGGGNEKLFF. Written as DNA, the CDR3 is TGCGCCAGCAGCCAGGACCTAACAGTGGGGGGGGGTAATGAAAAACTGTTTTTT.